The 21 T cell receptor beta chains given below trace back to one sample, sequenced in a study of T cell responses to AZD1222 COVID-19 vaccine. TCRdb keeps only in-frame clones here, not all; method: immunoSEQ multiplex PCR. Of some 130,000 clones in the sample, over 80% were seen once. This specimen consisted of peripheral blood, obtained 28 days after the second AZD1222 dose. These receptor sequences come from an adult who received the AZD1222 COVID-19 vaccine.

In its sample, this clone was seen once. The V call is TRBV9, the J call TRBJ2-7; maybe TRBD1 (6 bases). In germline, CDR1 is SGDLS, CDR2 YYNGEE. This CDR3 is built from 14 residues. The V end lost 4 bases, the J end lost 1 base, and 12 bases lay between the germline ends. This CDR3 reads CASSFSGQSYEQYF. The CDR3 region has the DNA TGTGCCAGCAGCTTTTCCGGACAGTCCTACGAGCAGTACTTC.

This clone came up once. V and J are TRBV18 and TRBJ1-2, with unresolved D. CDR3 length: 13 amino acids. Trimming took 3 bases from V and 8 from J, leaving 13 bases between them. The germline CDR1 and CDR2 sequences are KGHSH and LQKENI. DNA for the CDR3: TGTGCCAGCTCACCGTCCATCTCTCCCGGCTACACCTTC. Translated, it gives CASSPSISPGYTF.

The rearrangement joins TRBV4-3 to TRBJ1-3; 7 nucleotides match TRBD1. The CDR3 is 17 amino acids. V trimming: 0 bases; J trimming: 3 bases; junction bases outside the gene matches: 8. Germline V gene data show CDR1 as LGHNA and CDR2 as YSLEER. The CDR3: CASSQEYRGTGGNTIYF. CDR3 nucleotides: TGCGCCAGCAGCCAAGAGTACAGGGGAACGGGTGGAAACACCATATATTTT.

This chain joins TRBV6-1 and TRBJ1-2; the D is unclear. The CDR3 is 13 residues long. CDR1 is MNHNS, CDR2 SASEGT, per germline. The V and J ends lost 3 bases and 5 bases respectively, with 10 bases between them. In nucleotides, the CDR3 is TGTGCCAGCAGTGAGAATGGACTGTATGGCTACACCTTC. Translating it yields CASSENGLYGYTF.

The CDR3 DNA is TGTGCCAGCTCACCACAGGAGTTGGCGGGGGGGCAGACAGATACGCAGTATTTT. Encoded protein: CASSPQELAGGQTDTQYF. V is TRBV18 and J is TRBJ2-3, with 9 positions matching TRBD2. Per germline, CDR1 KGHSH and CDR2 LQKENI. V dropped 1 base and J dropped 3; count of bases not matched to a gene: 11. This CDR3 is 18 amino acids long.

This clone is a singleton in its sample. V gene TRBV2 combines with J gene TRBJ2-6; D remains unclear. The CDR3 runs 15 residues. V dropped 6 bases and J dropped 2 bases, with 11 bases sitting between them. From germline, CDR1 is SNHLY and CDR2 FYNNEI. The CDR3 coding sequence is TGTGCCAGCAGGAGTTTCCAACCTGGGGCCAACGTCCTGACTTTC. Translating it yields CASRSFQPGANVLTF.

This sequence joins TRBV7-8 and TRBJ1-5; D is possibly TRBD1 (5 bases). CDR1 and CDR2 (germline): SGHVS, FQNEAQ. The CDR3 length is 17 residues. The V and J ends lost 1 base and 9 bases respectively, with 22 bases between them. The chain's CDR3 is CASSLESSSTRRGPQHF. The CDR3 nucleotides are TGTGCCAGCAGCTTAGAATCTTCTTCCACTCGTAGGGGGCCCCAGCATTTT.

V usage is TRBV6-2 or TRBV6-3 and J usage is TRBJ1-1; D gene ambiguous. CDR3 length: 13 residues. CDR1 and CDR2 (germline): MNHEY, SVGEGT. V dropped 4 bases and J dropped 1 base, with 7 bases sitting between them. This CDR3 reads CASSLRSNTEAFF. CDR3 in DNA: TGTGCCAGCAGTTTGCGGTCGAACACTGAAGCTTTCTTT.

V gene TRBV4-2 combines with J gene TRBJ2-7; 12 bases align to TRBD2. CDR3 length equals 15 residues. Germline assignment: CDR1 LGHNA and CDR2 YNFKEQ. Trimming removed 0 bases from V and 6 bases from J; junction bases left unmatched: 3. Here the CDR3 DNA reads TGTGCCAGCAGCCAAGATCCGGGACTAGCGGGCGAGCAGTACTTC. This sequence encodes CASSQDPGLAGEQYF.

This sequence joins TRBV19 and TRBJ2-3; D remains unclear. The CDR3 runs to 11 residues. Germline lookup yields CDR1 LNHDA and CDR2 SQIVND (reference sequence). With 8 bases removed from V and 2 bases from J, the gap between germline ends came to 5 bases. The CDR3 loop is CASGPTDTQYF. In DNA form, the CDR3 reads TGTGCCAGTGGGCCCACAGATACGCAGTATTTT.

This clone was counted a single time. The CDR3 region is CSASQDTKGREQYF. The CDR3 DNA reads TGCAGTGCTAGTCAGGACACCAAGGGGAGGGAGCAGTACTTC. This chain joins TRBV20-1 and TRBJ2-7, with D possibly matching TRBD2 (6 bases). CDR1 DFQATT and CDR2 SNEGSKA come from the germline V gene (reference sequence). The V end lost 3 bases, the J end lost 7 bases, and 19 bases lay between the germline ends. The CDR3 consists of 14 residues.

This rearrangement joins TRBV13 to TRBJ2-1, with a weak D call TRBD1 (5 bases). The CDR3 length is 16 residues. Germline V gene lookup returns CDR1 PRHDT and CDR2 FYEKMQ (reference sequence). Trimming stripped 3 bases from V and 3 bases from J, with 15 bases between. The CDR3 sequence: CASSFIGHGGYNEQFF. For the CDR3, the DNA is TGTGCCAGCAGCTTTATCGGACATGGCGGCTACAATGAGCAGTTCTTC.

CDR3 bases: TGTGCCAGCAGCTCGACAGGGGTCAATTCACCCCTCCACTTT. It encodes CASSSTGVNSPLHF. The chain combines TRBV5-4 with TRBJ1-6; 8 bases are shared with TRBD1. The length of the CDR3 is 14 residues. The J segment lost 7 bases and the V segment lost 3 bases, leaving 3 bases of the junction unmatched. Germline V gene data show CDR1 as SGHNT and CDR2 as YYREEE (reference sequence).

This chain links TRBV21-1 with TRBJ1-3; TRBD1, as called in the table, went unchecked against the DNA. TRBV21-1 constitutes a pseudogene. The CDR3 is 14 amino acids. The CDR3 sequence: CASSKAVSGNTIYF. The CDR3 nucleotides read TGTGCCAGCAGCAAAGCCGTGTCAGGGAACACCATATATTTT.

The rearrangement uses TRBV30 and TRBJ1-4; 7 positions match TRBD1. Looked up from germline, CDR1 is GTSNPN and CDR2 is SVGIG (reference sequence). Germline trimming cut 6 bases from V and 4 bases from J; bases unmatched to any gene: 5. This CDR3 region has 13 residues. The chain's CDR3 is CACGTASNEKLFF. CDR3 bases: TGTGCCTGTGGGACAGCTAGTAATGAAAAACTGTTTTTT.

V and J are TRBV3-1 (or the pseudogene TRBV3-2) and TRBJ1-1; a possible D gene is TRBD1 (6 bases). The CDR3 sequence is 15 residues long. Germline V gene lookup returns CDR1 LGHDT and CDR2 YNNKEL (reference sequence). Trimming pared 0 bases from V and 3 bases from J, leaving 11 bases between. The CDR3, as DNA: TGTGCCAGCAGCCAAGAAGGAGGGGGGCACACTGAAGCTTTCTTT. Translating it yields CASSQEGGGHTEAFF.

The chain is built from TRBV14 and TRBJ2-2; D possibly corresponds to TRBD2 (5 bases). CDR3 length equals 17 residues. Germline V lookup: CDR1 SGHDN, CDR2 FVKESK. Trimming stripped 4 bases from V and 2 bases from J, with 17 bases between. The DNA of the CDR3 is TGTGCCAGCAGCCCGCTAGGAAGAGGGAGTAACACCGGGGAGCTGTTTTTT. This codes for CASSPLGRGSNTGELFF. Full variable domain (remainder filled in from reference TRBV14 and TRBJ2-2): EAGVTQFPSHSVIEKGQTVTLRCDPISGHDNLYWYRRVMGKEIKFLLHFVKESKQDESGMPNNRFLAERTGGTYSTLKVQPAELEDSGVYFCASSPLGRGSNTGELFFGEGSRLTVL.

V is TRBV5-1 and J is TRBJ2-1; 13 bases fit TRBD2. Trimming removed 4 bases from V and 8 bases from J; junction bases left unmatched: 12. This CDR3 spans 17 amino acids. Germline CDR1 and CDR2: SGHRS and YFSETQ. The CDR3 DNA is TGCGCCAGCAGCCTCCCACTCCAACTAGCGGGAGGGGATGAGCAGTTCTTC. It yields the protein CASSLPLQLAGGDEQFF.

The sample holds one count of this clone. V is TRBV10-3 and J is TRBJ1-2, with 8 bases that match TRBD1. This CDR3 region has 15 residues. Germline CDR1 and CDR2: ENHRY and SYGVKD. V was pared by 10 bases and J by 6 bases, with 16 bases of the junction left unmatched. The CDR3 DNA sequence: TGTGCCACCGCCGGGACAGGAAGAACGGCGGATGGCTACACCTTC. Protein sequence: CATAGTGRTADGYTF.

V and J are TRBV27 and TRBJ2-2; tentatively, D is TRBD1 or TRBD2 (5 bases each). From germline, CDR1 is MNHEY and CDR2 SMNVEV (reference sequence). The V gene lost 3 bases and the J gene lost 6 bases, with 17 bases spanning the gap. The CDR3 has 16 amino acids. The CDR3 coding sequence is TGTGCCAGCAGTTTTGGGACCATCCCTGCACCCGGGGAGCTGTTTTTT. It encodes CASSFGTIPAPGELFF.

Relative to its sample, this clone is medium-sized (0.01 to 0.1%). The chain has TRBV19 and TRBJ2-3; a weak D match, TRBD1 (5 bases). Trimming stripped 7 bases from V and 1 base from J, with 12 bases between. This CDR3 has 14 amino acids. CDR1 is LNHDA, CDR2 SQIVND, per germline (reference sequence). The CDR3 nucleotides read TGTGCCAGTACCCCGCCGACAGGCACAGATACGCAGTATTTT. Translation: CASTPPTGTDTQYF.